This TCR beta chain stems from a study of cytomegalovirus exposure and HLA in healthy donors. Use of 60 Vbeta and 13 Jbeta primers characterized the PCR. Profiling relied on immunoSEQ multiplex PCR, and the TCRdb table lists in-frame clones only, not all of them. Of some 180,000 clones detected, roughly 10% appear once; the ten largest clones hold 1% to 1.5%. The CDR3 contains 13 residues. The V end lost 1 base, the J end lost 0 bases, and 6 bases lay between the germline ends. Germline-derived CDR1 and CDR2 are GTSNPN and SVGIG (reference sequence). The receptor's source is a woman aged 25 to 39 in good health and CMV-seropositive. The V and J genes are TRBV30 and TRBJ1-2; D call uncertain. Sample: PBMCs. CDR3 sequence reads: CAWSGGPNYGYTF. Here the CDR3 DNA reads TGTGCCTGGAGTGGTGGGCCTAACTATGGCTACACCTTC.